Listed below are T cell receptor beta chains from one sample, sequenced in a study of T-cell memory formation after mild COVID-19. In TCRdb, the 5' RACE reads were re-called with MiXCR into one record per CDR3 protein. The sample lists 350,000 to 400,000 distinct CDR3 sequences; around 15% were seen once. Sequencing was done on a sample of PBMCs or a T cell subset sorted from them (not recorded which). All receptors derive from a man aged 18-30 years who had mild COVID-19 (a few samples of this study predate the infection). Cell type and time point are not known. Each CDR3 is given with its conserved first and last residue. Each record gives: D gene, V gene, clone size, J gene, CDR3 protein, CDR3 DNA. D genes are given only for firm matches. The size entry is marked missing in some rows and otherwise reads once, few, many or a size class.

D gene: -; V gene: TRBV11-2; clone size: few; J gene: TRBJ2-5; CDR3 protein: CASSWSLETQYF; CDR3 DNA: TGTGCCAGCAGCTGGTCCCTGGAGACCCAGTACTTC
D gene: TRBD1; V gene: TRBV5-1; clone size: -; J gene: TRBJ1-2; CDR3 protein: CASSLTGGIDGYTF; CDR3 DNA: TGCGCCAGCAGCTTGACAGGGGGTATCGATGGCTACACCTTC
D gene: -; V gene: TRBV20-1; clone size: many; J gene: TRBJ2-5; CDR3 protein: CSALQGSATQYF; CDR3 DNA: TGCAGTGCCTTACAGGGTTCTGCGACCCAGTACTTC
D gene: -; V gene: TRBV2; clone size: -; J gene: TRBJ2-1; CDR3 protein: CASLLDSYNEQFF; CDR3 DNA: TGTGCCAGCCTGCTCGACAGCTACAATGAGCAGTTCTTC
D gene: -; V gene: TRBV4-3; clone size: many; J gene: TRBJ2-2; CDR3 protein: CASSQVWQGRYTGELFF; CDR3 DNA: TGCGCCAGCAGCCAAGTGTGGCAGGGGCGATACACCGGGGAGCTGTTTTTT
D gene: -; V gene: TRBV6-5; clone size: -; J gene: TRBJ2-7; CDR3 protein: CASSYRAAGEQYF; CDR3 DNA: TGTGCCAGCAGTTACCGTGCAGCCGGCGAGCAGTACTTC
D gene: -; V gene: TRBV12-3/TRBV12-4; clone size: few; J gene: TRBJ2-3; CDR3 protein: CATSGNPRTDTQYF; CDR3 DNA: TGTGCCACCAGCGGAAACCCACGCACAGATACGCAGTATTTT
D gene: -; V gene: TRBV7-2; clone size: -; J gene: TRBJ2-5; CDR3 protein: CASSLAWGPATSQETQYF; CDR3 DNA: TGTGCCAGCAGCTTAGCGTGGGGGCCAGCCACATCTCAAGAGACCCAGTACTTC
D gene: -; V gene: TRBV24-1; clone size: few; J gene: TRBJ1-5; CDR3 protein: CATSGPNNQPQHF; CDR3 DNA: TGTGCCACCTCGGGGCCCAACAATCAGCCCCAGCATTTT
D gene: -; V gene: TRBV24-1; clone size: many; J gene: TRBJ2-1; CDR3 protein: CATSEGTPYNEQFF; CDR3 DNA: TGTGCCACCAGTGAGGGGACACCTTACAATGAGCAGTTCTTC
D gene: -; V gene: TRBV6-5; clone size: many; J gene: TRBJ2-1; CDR3 protein: CASSYSMGVSYNEQFF; CDR3 DNA: TGTGCCAGCAGTTACTCGATGGGGGTCTCCTACAATGAGCAGTTCTTC
D gene: -; V gene: TRBV6-5; clone size: -; J gene: TRBJ1-4; CDR3 protein: CASSYSIGTPTNEKLFF; CDR3 DNA: TGTGCCAGCAGTTACTCTATCGGGACGCCAACTAATGAAAAACTGTTTTTT
D gene: -; V gene: TRBV7-2; clone size: -; J gene: TRBJ1-2; CDR3 protein: CAIMTGPYGYTF; CDR3 DNA: TGTGCCATAATGACAGGCCCCTATGGCTACACCTTC
D gene: -; V gene: TRBV11-2; clone size: -; J gene: TRBJ1-2; CDR3 protein: CASSLSPAPNYGYTF; CDR3 DNA: TGTGCCAGCAGCTTAAGTCCGGCGCCTAACTATGGCTACACCTTC
D gene: -; V gene: TRBV5-5; clone size: few; J gene: TRBJ2-6; CDR3 protein: CASSLAGTIVSGANVLTF; CDR3 DNA: TGTGCCAGCAGCTTGGCCGGGACGATAGTCTCTGGGGCCAACGTCCTGACTTTC
D gene: -; V gene: TRBV5-1; clone size: many; J gene: TRBJ2-7; CDR3 protein: CASSFVTATGQQYF; CDR3 DNA: TGCGCCAGCAGTTTCGTCACAGCGACGGGGCAGCAGTACTTC
D gene: -; V gene: TRBV7-2; clone size: -; J gene: TRBJ1-1; CDR3 protein: CASSSPGGMGTEAFF; CDR3 DNA: TGTGCCAGCAGCTCCCCCGGAGGAATGGGGACTGAAGCTTTCTTT
D gene: TRBD1; V gene: TRBV4-2; clone size: -; J gene: TRBJ2-1; CDR3 protein: CASSHGQGAYNEQFF; CDR3 DNA: TGTGCCAGCAGCCACGGACAGGGGGCATACAATGAGCAGTTCTTC
D gene: -; V gene: TRBV12-3/TRBV12-4; clone size: few; J gene: TRBJ2-7; CDR3 protein: CASSKKERAFPYEQYF; CDR3 DNA: TGTGCCAGCAGCAAGAAAGAGCGGGCCTTCCCCTACGAGCAGTACTTC
D gene: TRBD1; V gene: TRBV7-2; clone size: many; J gene: TRBJ2-1; CDR3 protein: CASNLQTGADEQFF; CDR3 DNA: TGTGCCAGCAACCTACAGACAGGGGCCGATGAGCAGTTCTTC
D gene: -; V gene: TRBV6-5; clone size: few; J gene: TRBJ1-6; CDR3 protein: CASSYRREFSPLHF; CDR3 DNA: TGTGCCAGCAGTTACCGCCGGGAGTTTTCACCCCTCCACTTT
D gene: -; V gene: TRBV19; clone size: -; J gene: TRBJ2-6; CDR3 protein: CAGSSSGANVLTF; CDR3 DNA: TGTGCCGGGTCAAGCTCTGGGGCCAACGTCCTGACTTTC
D gene: -; V gene: TRBV4-3; clone size: few; J gene: TRBJ2-3; CDR3 protein: CASSPGVAADTQYF; CDR3 DNA: TGCGCCAGCAGCCCGGGAGTCGCCGCAGATACGCAGTATTTT
D gene: TRBD1; V gene: TRBV18; clone size: -; J gene: TRBJ1-1; CDR3 protein: CASLSGGNTEAFF; CDR3 DNA: TGTGCCAGCTTATCAGGGGGAAACACTGAAGCTTTCTTT
D gene: -; V gene: TRBV4-1; clone size: -; J gene: TRBJ1-2; CDR3 protein: CASSQDLGIKGYTF; CDR3 DNA: TGCGCCAGCAGCCAAGATCTGGGGATTAAGGGCTACACCTTC
D gene: -; V gene: TRBV4-3; clone size: -; J gene: TRBJ2-3; CDR3 protein: CASSQAWGTDTQYF; CDR3 DNA: TGCGCCAGCAGCCAAGCCTGGGGCACAGATACGCAGTATTTT
D gene: -; V gene: TRBV7-2; clone size: few; J gene: TRBJ2-1; CDR3 protein: CASSLAYYEQFF; CDR3 DNA: TGTGCCAGCAGCTTAGCCTACTATGAGCAGTTCTTC
D gene: TRBD2; V gene: TRBV6-2/TRBV6-3; clone size: few; J gene: TRBJ2-1; CDR3 protein: CASSYDSGAYNEQFF; CDR3 DNA: TGTGCCAGCAGTTACGATAGCGGGGCATACAATGAGCAGTTCTTC
D gene: -; V gene: TRBV15; clone size: -; J gene: TRBJ2-5; CDR3 protein: CATRTGVQETQYF; CDR3 DNA: TGTGCCACCAGGACGGGGGTTCAAGAGACCCAGTACTTC
D gene: TRBD1; V gene: TRBV7-9; clone size: -; J gene: TRBJ1-4; CDR3 protein: CASSLGGTGNNEKLFF; CDR3 DNA: TGTGCCAGCAGCTTAGGCGGGACAGGGAATAATGAAAAACTGTTTTTT
D gene: -; V gene: TRBV4-3; clone size: few; J gene: TRBJ2-2; CDR3 protein: CASSHTLTDRFGGELFF; CDR3 DNA: TGCGCCAGCAGCCACACCCTAACCGACAGATTTGGCGGGGAGCTGTTTTTT
D gene: TRBD1; V gene: TRBV6-2/TRBV6-3; clone size: few; J gene: TRBJ1-5; CDR3 protein: CASSWDSENQPQHF; CDR3 DNA: TGTGCCAGCAGTTGGGACAGCGAAAATCAGCCCCAGCATTTT
D gene: TRBD2; V gene: TRBV7-6; clone size: few; J gene: TRBJ2-5; CDR3 protein: CASSFAGVGETQYF; CDR3 DNA: TGTGCCAGCAGCTTTGCGGGGGTAGGGGAGACCCAGTACTTC
D gene: TRBD1; V gene: TRBV5-1; clone size: -; J gene: TRBJ2-7; CDR3 protein: CASSLSYSGTGAYEQYF; CDR3 DNA: TGCGCCAGCAGCTTATCCTACTCCGGGACAGGGGCCTACGAGCAGTACTTC
D gene: -; V gene: TRBV7-9; clone size: few; J gene: TRBJ1-3; CDR3 protein: CASSFPRRSSGNTIYF; CDR3 DNA: TGTGCCAGCAGCTTTCCACGACGGAGCTCTGGAAACACCATATATTTT
D gene: -; V gene: TRBV2; clone size: -; J gene: TRBJ2-7; CDR3 protein: CASKFRENYEQYF; CDR3 DNA: TGTGCCAGCAAGTTCAGGGAGAACTACGAGCAGTACTTC
D gene: TRBD2; V gene: TRBV29-1; clone size: -; J gene: TRBJ2-1; CDR3 protein: CSSSALAGINEQFF; CDR3 DNA: TGCAGCTCCTCGGCACTAGCGGGGATCAATGAGCAGTTCTTC
D gene: -; V gene: TRBV11-2; clone size: -; J gene: TRBJ1-4; CDR3 protein: CASSLPTRRKLFF; CDR3 DNA: TGTGCCAGCAGCTTACCCACCCGGAGGAAACTGTTTTTT
D gene: TRBD1; V gene: TRBV28; clone size: few; J gene: TRBJ2-7; CDR3 protein: CASSPPTGFGQYF; CDR3 DNA: TGTGCCAGCAGCCCCCCGACAGGGTTTGGGCAGTACTTC
D gene: -; V gene: TRBV19; clone size: -; J gene: TRBJ2-7; CDR3 protein: CASSTTVSYEQYF; CDR3 DNA: TGTGCCAGTAGTACGACAGTGTCCTACGAGCAGTACTTC
D gene: -; V gene: TRBV5-1; clone size: -; J gene: TRBJ2-1; CDR3 protein: CASSATSGPKRNEQFF; CDR3 DNA: TGCGCCAGCAGCGCCACCTCGGGGCCCAAGAGAAATGAGCAGTTCTTC
D gene: -; V gene: TRBV12-3/TRBV12-4; clone size: few; J gene: TRBJ1-5; CDR3 protein: CASSSQTTGNQPQHF; CDR3 DNA: TGTGCCAGCAGTTCACAGACTACGGGCAATCAGCCCCAGCATTTT
D gene: -; V gene: TRBV6-5; clone size: -; J gene: TRBJ2-5; CDR3 protein: CASSYSAGAGETQYF; CDR3 DNA: TGTGCCAGCAGTTACTCGGCAGGGGCTGGGGAGACCCAGTACTTC
D gene: TRBD1; V gene: TRBV11-2; clone size: few; J gene: TRBJ2-3; CDR3 protein: CASSLGPIPGRGLQGNTDTQYF; CDR3 DNA: TGTGCCAGCAGCTTAGGCCCAATCCCCGGCAGGGGGCTACAGGGGAACACAGATACGCAGTATTTT
D gene: -; V gene: TRBV5-5; clone size: few; J gene: TRBJ2-1; CDR3 protein: CASSLQGFQNEQFF; CDR3 DNA: TGTGCCAGCAGCTTACAGGGTTTTCAGAATGAGCAGTTCTTC
D gene: -; V gene: TRBV7-6; clone size: -; J gene: TRBJ1-2; CDR3 protein: CASSLDAGGGGYTF; CDR3 DNA: TGTGCCAGCAGCTTAGACGCGGGGGGCGGCGGCTACACCTTC
D gene: -; V gene: TRBV27; clone size: few; J gene: TRBJ2-3; CDR3 protein: CASSLEAGSDTQYF; CDR3 DNA: TGTGCCAGCAGTTTAGAGGCAGGATCAGATACGCAGTATTTT
D gene: -; V gene: TRBV11-2; clone size: few; J gene: TRBJ1-1; CDR3 protein: CASSSAGQLNTEAFF; CDR3 DNA: TGTGCCAGCAGCTCCGCTGGACAGCTGAACACTGAAGCTTTCTTT
D gene: -; V gene: TRBV7-2; clone size: few; J gene: TRBJ1-6; CDR3 protein: CASSSQGTLNSPLHF; CDR3 DNA: TGTGCCAGCAGCTCTCAGGGGACCCTTAATTCACCCCTCCACTTT
D gene: TRBD1; V gene: TRBV7-9; clone size: -; J gene: TRBJ1-1; CDR3 protein: CASSSPGTGGTDEAFF; CDR3 DNA: TGTGCCAGCAGCTCCCCCGGGACAGGGGGCACGGATGAAGCTTTCTTT
D gene: TRBD1; V gene: TRBV6-5; clone size: -; J gene: TRBJ2-2; CDR3 protein: CASSSPGQGATGELFF; CDR3 DNA: TGTGCCAGCAGTTCCCCGGGGCAGGGGGCCACCGGGGAGCTGTTTTTT
D gene: -; V gene: TRBV12-3/TRBV12-4; clone size: -; J gene: TRBJ1-3; CDR3 protein: CASSLHRDRNTIYF; CDR3 DNA: TGTGCCAGCAGTTTGCACAGGGATAGAAACACCATATATTTT
D gene: -; V gene: TRBV5-1; clone size: -; J gene: TRBJ1-3; CDR3 protein: CASSLENTIYF; CDR3 DNA: TGCGCCAGCAGCTTAGAAAACACCATATATTTT
D gene: -; V gene: TRBV29-1; clone size: few; J gene: TRBJ1-1; CDR3 protein: CSAGERSEAFF; CDR3 DNA: TGCAGCGCCGGCGAGAGGTCAGAAGCTTTCTTT
D gene: TRBD1; V gene: TRBV19; clone size: -; J gene: TRBJ2-5; CDR3 protein: CASSGTGGLVETQYF; CDR3 DNA: TGTGCCAGTAGTGGGACAGGGGGCTTAGTTGAGACCCAGTACTTC
D gene: -; V gene: TRBV5-6; clone size: few; J gene: TRBJ2-2; CDR3 protein: CASSPDTGTNTGELFF; CDR3 DNA: TGTGCCAGCAGCCCGGACACGGGCACGAACACCGGGGAGCTGTTTTTT
D gene: -; V gene: TRBV7-6; clone size: many; J gene: TRBJ2-7; CDR3 protein: CASSLRDTSYEQYF; CDR3 DNA: TGTGCCAGCAGCTTAAGGGACACCTCCTACGAGCAGTACTTC